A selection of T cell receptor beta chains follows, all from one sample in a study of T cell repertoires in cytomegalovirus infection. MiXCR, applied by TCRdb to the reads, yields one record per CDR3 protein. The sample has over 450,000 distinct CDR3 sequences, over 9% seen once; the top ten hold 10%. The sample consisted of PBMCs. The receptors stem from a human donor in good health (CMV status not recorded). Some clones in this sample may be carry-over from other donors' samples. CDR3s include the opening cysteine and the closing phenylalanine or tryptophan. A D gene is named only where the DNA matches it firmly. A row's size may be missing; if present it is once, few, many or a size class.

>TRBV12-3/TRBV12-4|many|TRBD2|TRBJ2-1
TGTGCCAGCAGTTTAAGCGGGGGGGGGTCCAATGAGCAGTTCTTC
CASSLSGGGSNEQFF
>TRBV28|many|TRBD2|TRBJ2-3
TGTGCCAGCAGAGGGGGACTAGCGGTAGGAGATACGCAGTATTTT
CASRGGLAVGDTQYF
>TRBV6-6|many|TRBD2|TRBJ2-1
TGTGCCAGCAGTTCACTAGCGGAGGCCTCCTACAATGAGCAGTTCTTC
CASSSLAEASYNEQFF
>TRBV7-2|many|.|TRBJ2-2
TGTGCCAGCAGCTTGTTGACCAACACCGGGGAGCTGTTTTTT
CASSLLTNTGELFF
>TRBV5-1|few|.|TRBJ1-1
TGCGCCAGCAGCCTCCTGTCGGTGATGAACACTGAAGCTTTCTTT
CASSLLSVMNTEAFF
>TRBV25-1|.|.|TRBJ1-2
TGTGCCAGCAGTGAATATGGCTATGGCTACACCTTC
CASSEYGYGYTF
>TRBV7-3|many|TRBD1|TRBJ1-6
TGTGCCAGCAGCCCCTCAGGGGGCGGTAATTCACCCCTCCACTTT
CASSPSGGGNSPLHF
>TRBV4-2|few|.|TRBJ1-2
TGTGCCAGCAGCCAAGAGCGCAGGGAGGCTGGCTACACCTTC
CASSQERREAGYTF
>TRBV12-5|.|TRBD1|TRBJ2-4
TGTGCTAGTGGTGATTCCGGGACAGAAAACATTCAGTACTTC
CASGDSGTENIQYF
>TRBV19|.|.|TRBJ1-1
TGTGCCAGTAGTATAGATGTCACTGAAGCTTTCTTT
CASSIDVTEAFF
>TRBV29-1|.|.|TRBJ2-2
TGCAGCGTTGAATTGATGCACGGGCCAGCGGACTTCAACACCGGGGAGCTGTTTTTT
CSVELMHGPADFNTGELFF
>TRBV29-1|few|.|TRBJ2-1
TGCAGCGTTGAAATCACTTACAATGAGCAGTTCTTC
CSVEITYNEQFF
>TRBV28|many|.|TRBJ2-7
TGTGCCAGCAGAAACAGCACTCTCTACGAGCAGTACTTC
CASRNSTLYEQYF
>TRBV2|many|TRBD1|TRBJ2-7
TGTGCCAGCAGCCTAGCCCCCGCCGGGACAGGGGCCCACGAGCAGTACTTC
CASSLAPAGTGAHEQYF
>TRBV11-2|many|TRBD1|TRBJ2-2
TGTGCCAGCAGCTTATGGGACAGGGGTAACACCGGGGAGCTGTTTTTT
CASSLWDRGNTGELFF
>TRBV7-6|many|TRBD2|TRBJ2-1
TGTGCCAGCAGCCGTTGGACTAGCGGGAGGCCCCTCAATGAGCAGTTCTTC
CASSRWTSGRPLNEQFF
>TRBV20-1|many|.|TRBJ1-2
TGCAGTGCTAGAGATTGGTCCCACCAGGTCCGGGGGGATAACTATGGCTACACCTTC
CSARDWSHQVRGDNYGYTF
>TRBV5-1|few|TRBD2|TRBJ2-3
TGCGCCAGCAGCCCCATTAGCGGGGGGAGGACGGATACGCAGTATTTT
CASSPISGGRTDTQYF
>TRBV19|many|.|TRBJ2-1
TGTGCCAGTAGGGGGCCCGTCCGCAATGAGCAGTTCTTC
CASRGPVRNEQFF
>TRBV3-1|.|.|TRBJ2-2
TGTGCCAGCAGCCAAGAACCTAGCGGGGAGCTGTTTTTT
CASSQEPSGELFF
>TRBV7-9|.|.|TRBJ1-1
TGTGCCGGCAGCTTAGTTACTGAAGCTTTCTTT
CAGSLVTEAFF
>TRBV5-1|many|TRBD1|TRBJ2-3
TGCGCCAGCAGCTCCGGACAGGCCTTGGAGGCAGATACGCAGTATTTT
CASSSGQALEADTQYF
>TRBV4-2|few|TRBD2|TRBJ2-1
TGTGCCAGCAGCCAAGCTGGTACTAGCGGGAGAGTGAATGAGCAGTTCTTC
CASSQAGTSGRVNEQFF
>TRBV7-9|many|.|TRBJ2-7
TGTGCCAGCAGCTTAGAATGGGGGCCCGAGCAGTACTTC
CASSLEWGPEQYF
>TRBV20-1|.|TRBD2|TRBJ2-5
TGCAGTGCTCCGACTAGCGGGGGGTTTGAGACCCAGTACTTC
CSAPTSGGFETQYF
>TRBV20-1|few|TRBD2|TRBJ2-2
TGCAGTGCTAGAGGCCTAGCGGGAGGTTACACCGGGGAGCTGTTTTTT
CSARGLAGGYTGELFF
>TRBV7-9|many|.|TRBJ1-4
TGTGCCAGCAGACCCGTCCAGGGGACTAATGAAAAACTGTTTTTT
CASRPVQGTNEKLFF
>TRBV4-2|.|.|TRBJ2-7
TGTGCCAGCAGCCAAGTGACGTTCCGAGGTGGTGAGCAGTACTTC
CASSQVTFRGGEQYF
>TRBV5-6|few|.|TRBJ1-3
TGTGCCAGCACCTCGGTAGCGGGAAACACCATATATTTT
CASTSVAGNTIYF
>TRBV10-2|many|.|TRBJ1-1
TGCGCCAGCAGTGAGTACAGGGTAGACACTGAAGCTTTCTTT
CASSEYRVDTEAFF
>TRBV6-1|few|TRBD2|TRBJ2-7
TGTGCCAGCAGTGAAGGGGATAGCGGGAGCTCCTACGAGCAGTACTTC
CASSEGDSGSSYEQYF
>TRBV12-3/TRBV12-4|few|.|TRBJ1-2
TGTGCCAGCAGTTTGGAGAGCAATGGCTACACCTTC
CASSLESNGYTF
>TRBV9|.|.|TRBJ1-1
TGTGCCAGCAGCGTAGGATGGGTTGGTGAAGCTTTCTTT
CASSVGWVGEAFF
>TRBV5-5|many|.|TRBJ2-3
TGTGCCAGCAGCCAAGCAACAGGGTTTACAGATACGCAGTATTTT
CASSQATGFTDTQYF
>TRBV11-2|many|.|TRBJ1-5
TGTGCCAGCAGCTCAGGGTCCCCTGATCAGCCCCAGCATTTT
CASSSGSPDQPQHF
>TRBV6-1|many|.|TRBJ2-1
TGTGCCAGCAGTCTCTGGAGGGGGGCCAGTGAGCAGTTCTTC
CASSLWRGASEQFF
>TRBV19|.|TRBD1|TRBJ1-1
TGTGCCAGTAGTACCAGGGGGCAAACTGAAGCTTTCTTT
CASSTRGQTEAFF
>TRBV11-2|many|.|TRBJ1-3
TGTGCCAGCAGCGCCCATTTGGAAAACACCATATATTTT
CASSAHLENTIYF
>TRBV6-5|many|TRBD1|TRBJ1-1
TGTGCCAGCAGTTACCGTCGGACAGGCCCGAACACTGATAGTGAAGCTTTCTTT
CASSYRRTGPNTDSEAFF
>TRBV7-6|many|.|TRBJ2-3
TGTGCCAGCAGCTTCCGCGGCGAATCCACAGATACGCAGTATTTT
CASSFRGESTDTQYF
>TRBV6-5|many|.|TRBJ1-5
TGTGCCAGCAGTCGACTTCCGGGGCTACAGCCCCAGCATTTT
CASSRLPGLQPQHF
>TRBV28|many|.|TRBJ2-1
TGTGCCAACGGCGGAAGCTCCTACAATGAGCAGTTCTTC
CANGGSSYNEQFF
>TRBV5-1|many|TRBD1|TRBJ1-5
TGCGCCAGCAGCCTGGACAGGGCAGCCAATCAGCCCCAGCATTTT
CASSLDRAANQPQHF
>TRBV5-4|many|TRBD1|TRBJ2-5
TGTGCCAGCAGCGGAGTGGGGACAGGGCTTGGGACCCAGTACTTC
CASSGVGTGLGTQYF
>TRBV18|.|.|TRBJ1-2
TGTGCCAGCTCATCACAAAGGGATGGCTACACCTTC
CASSSQRDGYTF
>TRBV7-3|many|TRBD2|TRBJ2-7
TGTGCCAGCAGCCCGACGGGAGGGCGCGAGCAGTACTTC
CASSPTGGREQYF
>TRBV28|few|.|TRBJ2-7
TGTGCCAGCAGTTTAAAACAGTTTTCATACGAGCAGTACTTC
CASSLKQFSYEQYF
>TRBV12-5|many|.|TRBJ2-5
TGTGCTAGTGGTTTGGCAGGGACAAAGGAGACCCAGTACTTC
CASGLAGTKETQYF
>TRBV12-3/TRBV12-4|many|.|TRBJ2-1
TGTGCCAGCAGTTTCCGGGAGAGGGGTGAGCAGTTCTTC
CASSFRERGEQFF
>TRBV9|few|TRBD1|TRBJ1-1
TGTGCCAGCAGCGCCGGGGACAGGGGATACACTGAAGCTTTCTTT
CASSAGDRGYTEAFF
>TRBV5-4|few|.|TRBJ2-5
TGTGCCAGCAATCGTTTCGGGGAGACCCAGTACTTC
CASNRFGETQYF
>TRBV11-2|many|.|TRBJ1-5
TGTGCCAGCAGCTTAGGCGTGAATCAGCCCCAGCATTTT
CASSLGVNQPQHF
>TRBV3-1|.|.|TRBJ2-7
TGTGCCAGCAGCAAAGCAGGGGCAAACGAGCAGTACTTC
CASSKAGANEQYF
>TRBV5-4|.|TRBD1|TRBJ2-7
TGTGCCAGCAGCTTGGGGGCAGGGGGCATCGACGAGCAGTACTTC
CASSLGAGGIDEQYF
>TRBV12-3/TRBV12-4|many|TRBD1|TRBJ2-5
TGTGCCAGCAGCGGTTGGGACAGGGAAAGAGAGACCCAGTACTTC
CASSGWDRERETQYF